This TCR beta chain is drawn from a study of cytomegalovirus exposure and HLA in healthy donors. PCR was performed using 60 Vbeta and 13 Jbeta primers. Assay used: immunoSEQ multiplex PCR; TCRdb lists only in-frame clones, some missing. The data hold 150,000 or so clones, with roughly 80% observed a single time. CDR1 is MDHEN, CDR2 SYDVKM, per germline. This CDR3 is 15 amino acids long. Trimming took off 7 bases at V and 0 bases at J, with 13 bases between the two ends. As regards this clone: Its matching antigen is unknown.

Points from the study as a whole: When analyzed later, the rates of TCR association showed variation by HLA locus, with DRB1 the most and HLA-C the fewest. Presence/absence analyses assumed roughly uniform sequencing depth across donors, which may not hold.

V usage is TRBV28 and J usage is TRBJ1-3; D might be TRBD1 (5 bases). This TCR derives from a woman aged 18-35 years in good health and CMV-seropositive. Sequenced sample: PBMCs. CDR3 in amino acids: CASTMTDPSGNTIYF. The DNA of the CDR3 is TGTGCCAGCACCATGACAGACCCCTCTGGAAACACCATATATTTT.